This TCR beta chain was observed in a study of T-cell reconstitution after alpha-beta-depleted transplantation in children. This clonotype showed up many times. Germline CDR1 reads SEHNR; CDR2 reads FQNEAQ (reference sequence). The CDR3 covers 13 residues. Deletions cut 3 bases from V and 4 bases from J, with 7 bases between. The authors prepared the TCRbeta library with unique molecular identifiers. MiXCR, run by TCRdb on the PCR reads, gives a single entry per CDR3 protein. The sample consists of around 300,000 distinct CDR3 sequences, 10% of them appearing once. This receptor was identified in a boy in the first two years of life with acute myeloid leukemia, due to receive a stem cell transplant. The source material was PBMCs, sampled before TCRalphabeta/CD19-depleted stem cell transplant. The chain joins TRBV7-9 to TRBJ1-5; tentative D call: TRBD1 (5 bases). The chain's CDR3 is CASSFAGNQPQHF. In nucleotides, the CDR3 is TGTGCCAGCAGCTTTGCAGGGAATCAGCCCCAGCATTTT.